This TCR beta chain was captured in a study of STAT5B mutations in CD4+ large granular lymphocyte leukemia. On this clone: Its matching antigen is unknown.

Trimming took 3 bases from V and 7 from J, leaving 7 bases between them. CDR1 is MDHEN, CDR2 SYDVKM, per germline. This CDR3 is 13 amino acids long. The assay was immunoSEQ multiplex PCR, and TCRdb's table has in-frame clones only and misses some. The data show 30,000 or so clones, with around four fifths seen just once and around 4% held by the top ten. Study-level results: TRBV06-family usage was enriched in top patient clones (8/27) versus controls (2/35).

Sequenced: CD4+ T cells from blood buffy coats. This TCR was sampled from a human donor in good health. V and J are TRBV28 and TRBJ1-6; D not certain. As DNA, the CDR3 is TGTGCCAGCAGTTTTGTGCAGAATTCACCCCTCCACTTT. Translation: CASSFVQNSPLHF.